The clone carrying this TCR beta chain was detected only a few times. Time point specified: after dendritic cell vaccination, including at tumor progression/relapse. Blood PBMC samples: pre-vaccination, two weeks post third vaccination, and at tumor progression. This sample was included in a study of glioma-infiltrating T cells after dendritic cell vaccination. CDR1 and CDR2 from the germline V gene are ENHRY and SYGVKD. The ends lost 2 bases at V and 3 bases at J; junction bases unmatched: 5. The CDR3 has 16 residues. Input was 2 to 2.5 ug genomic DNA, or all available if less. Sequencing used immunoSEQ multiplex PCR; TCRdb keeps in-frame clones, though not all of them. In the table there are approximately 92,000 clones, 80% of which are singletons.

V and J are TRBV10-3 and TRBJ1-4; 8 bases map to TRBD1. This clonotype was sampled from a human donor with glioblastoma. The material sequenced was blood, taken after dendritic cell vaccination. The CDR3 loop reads CAISEQGALSNEKLFF. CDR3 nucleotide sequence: TGTGCCATCAGTGAGCAGGGGGCCCTTTCTAATGAAAAACTGTTTTTT.